The clone carrying this T cell receptor (beta chain) was seen more than once but under ten times. The antigen remains undetermined. Germline V CDR1 and CDR2: SGHRS, YFSETQ. Deletions cut 4 bases from V and 4 bases from J, with 15 bases between. This CDR3 is built from 15 residues. This entry comes from a study of CD8 T cells in ankylosing spondylitis. Overall study findings and caveats: Disease-linked clones were found to be CD8+ and relatively rare in peripheral blood. Disease-linked clones reportedly concentrated significantly in matched ankylosing spondylitis synovial fluid. Blood from ankylosing spondylitis patients appeared to carry a characteristic roughly eight-variant TCR beta motif.

MiXCR, applied by TCRdb to the 5' RACE reads, yields one record per CDR3 protein. The table lists about 160,000 distinct CDR3 sequences, around 19% of them singletons. The receptor comes from a male donor with ankylosing spondylitis or in good health (not recorded which). The chain joins TRBV5-1 to TRBJ1-3; D is uncertain. The sequencing sample was made of blood, either unsorted or a sorted T cell fraction (not recorded which). The CDR3 DNA sequence: TGCGCCAGCAGCAAAAGCTTCGTTGGCGGAAACACCATATATTTT. It translates to CASSKSFVGGNTIYF.